These 17 T cell receptor beta chains were sequenced from one sample in a study of T cells after yellow fever vaccination. TCRdb re-derived calls from the 5' RACE reads in MiXCR, one entry per CDR3 protein. The sample yields about 200,000 distinct CDR3 sequences, less than 3.5% seen once. Specimen: CD4+ T cells sorted from PBMCs, collected 10 days after the yellow fever booster vaccination. Receptors originate from a man between 18 and 35 years old who received the YFV17D yellow fever vaccine.

This clonotype was recorded many times. V gene TRBV4-3 combines with J gene TRBJ2-1; D may correspond to TRBD1 or TRBD2 (5 bases each). The CDR3 covers 17 residues. The V gene lost 0 bases and the J gene lost 7 bases, with 19 bases spanning the gap. CDR1 and CDR2 from the germline V gene are LGHNA and YSLEER. CDR3: CASSQEFLNWDGNEQFF. The DNA of the CDR3 is TGCGCCAGCAGCCAAGAATTCCTCAACTGGGACGGAAATGAGCAGTTCTTC.

In this sample, this clonotype turned up many times. The CDR3 bases are TGCAGTGCACGAACCAGACAGGGTGGTTCACCCCTCCACTTT. Residues: CSARTRQGGSPLHF. The rearrangement links TRBV20-1 to TRBJ1-6; 7 bases fit TRBD1. Unmatched junction bases numbered 11, after V lost 6 bases and J lost 9 bases. Germline V CDR1 and CDR2: DFQATT, SNEGSKA (reference sequence). CDR3 length equals 14 residues.

This clonotype was seen at least ten times. The chain uses TRBV12-3 or TRBV12-4 and TRBJ2-1, with D unresolved. This CDR3 is 13 amino acids long. Trimming took 2 bases from V and 7 from J, leaving 9 bases between them. CDR3 in amino acids: CASSLSRVNEQFF. In DNA, the CDR3 is TGTGCCAGCAGTTTATCCCGGGTTAATGAGCAGTTCTTC.

This clonotype has at least ten counts. The J gene is TRBJ1-2, the V gene TRBV5-1, with D maybe TRBD1 (5 bases). V was shortened by 2 bases and J by 4 bases, with 12 bases between the two germline ends. Germline-derived CDR1 and CDR2 are SGHRS and YFSETQ. The CDR3 is 14 amino acids. CDR3 bases: TGCGCCAGCAGCTTAGAGGGGTTTGGCTATGGCTACACCTTC. Translation: CASSLEGFGYGYTF.

This clonotype has ten or more counts. The chain combines TRBV7-2 with TRBJ1-5; D is uncertain. Trimming pared 3 bases from V and 0 bases from J, leaving 9 bases between. The length of the CDR3 is 15 residues. The V gene's germline CDR1 is SGHTA and CDR2 FQGNSA. This CDR3 is CASSLEVYSNQPQHF. CDR3 nucleotides: TGTGCCAGCAGCTTGGAAGTTTATAGCAATCAGCCCCAGCATTTT.

The sample holds many counts of this clonotype. The chain couples TRBV5-1 to TRBJ2-5, with 8 bases that match TRBD2. The CDR3 extends over 16 amino acids. Germline lookup yields CDR1 SGHRS and CDR2 YFSETQ. The junction had 6 bases not matched to a gene; V was cut back by 0 bases and J by 2 bases. The CDR3 protein is CASSLGSGGIQETQYF. CDR3 in DNA: TGCGCCAGCAGCTTGGGAAGCGGGGGTATACAAGAGACCCAGTACTTC.

This chain joins TRBV6-5 and TRBJ1-5; tentatively, D is TRBD1 (5 bases). The CDR3 runs to 13 residues. From germline, CDR1 is MNHEY and CDR2 SVGAGI. V was cut by 5 bases and J by 7 bases, with 12 bases left in between. CDR3 in DNA: TGTGCCAGCAGTGCCCCGGGGGGGCAGCCCCAGCATTTT. As protein: CASSAPGGQPQHF.

This clonotype was seen a handful of times. The chain carries TRBV20-1 and TRBJ1-1; D gene ambiguous. The germline V and J ends were trimmed by 4 bases and 4 bases, with 16 bases remaining between them. This CDR3 region has 14 residues. CDR1 is DFQATT, CDR2 SNEGSKA, per germline (reference sequence). CDR3 nucleotides: TGCAGTGCTACCCATCCCCGGGTGGGCACTGAAGCTTTCTTT. Protein product: CSATHPRVGTEAFF.

This clonotype was counted only a few times. The chain couples TRBV7-2 to TRBJ1-5; TRBD1 matches 10 bases. Germline values: CDR1 SGHTA, CDR2 FQGNSA. Losses at the gene ends were 5 bases for V and 0 bases for J; bases not matched to a gene: 13. CDR3 size: 19 residues. This CDR3 reads CASSQGRWGQGFSNQPQHF. The DNA of the CDR3 is TGTGCCAGCAGCCAAGGGAGGTGGGGACAGGGGTTTAGCAATCAGCCCCAGCATTTT.

The chain combines TRBV6-5 with TRBJ2-1; 7 bases line up with TRBD1. This CDR3 has 15 residues. The germline V gene encodes CDR1 MNHEY and CDR2 SVGAGI. With V trimmed by 2 bases and J by 5 bases, 6 bases remained unmatched. CDR3 amino acids: CASSYRDSLHNEQFF. The DNA of the CDR3 is TGTGCCAGCAGTTACCGGGACAGCCTCCACAATGAGCAGTTCTTC.

This clonotype came up many times. J is TRBJ2-7 and V is TRBV6-5; D ambiguous. Looked up from germline, CDR1 is MNHEY and CDR2 is SVGAGI. Trimming took off 7 bases at V and 2 bases at J, with 6 bases between the two ends. CDR3 length: 11 residues. The CDR3 loop reads CASTNTYEQYF. As DNA, the CDR3 is TGTGCCAGCACTAACACCTACGAGCAGTACTTC.

The J gene is TRBJ1-4, the V gene TRBV13, with 9 bases aligning to TRBD1. With 4 bases clipped from V and 5 bases from J, the junction kept 8 bases outside the gene matches. Germline loops: CDR1 PRHDT, CDR2 FYEKMQ (reference sequence). CDR3 length equals 16 residues. The chain's CDR3 is CASSYRQGDQNEKLFF. The CDR3 bases are TGTGCCAGCAGCTATCGACAGGGGGATCAGAATGAAAAACTGTTTTTT.

This clonotype appeared many times. The rearrangement joins TRBV5-4 to TRBJ1-2, with D tentatively TRBD1 (5 bases). The CDR3 covers 12 residues. Trimming removed 3 bases at V and 7 bases at J, with 10 bases between. Germline V gene data show CDR1 as SGHNT and CDR2 as YYREEE (reference sequence). CDR3 DNA: TGTGCCAGCAGCTACCCGGGGGGTGGCTACACCTTC. This translates into CASSYPGGGYTF.

This clonotype showed up just a few times. V and J are TRBV12-3 or TRBV12-4 and TRBJ2-3; 9 bases fit TRBD1. The CDR3 is 15 amino acids. The trim removed 7 bases at V and 1 base at J, leaving 6 bases unmatched. CDR3 bases: TGTGCCAGCACCCCTCGGGACAGGGGCACAGATACGCAGTATTTT. Translating gives CASTPRDRGTDTQYF.

At least ten counts were recorded for this clonotype. The chain has TRBV7-2 and TRBJ1-2; D ambiguous. Germline CDR1 reads SGHTA; CDR2 reads FQGNSA. The V end lost 3 bases, the J end lost 4 bases, and 12 bases lay between the germline ends. This CDR3 comprises 14 residues. The CDR3 spells CASSLEPATYGYTF. CDR3 sequence (DNA): TGTGCCAGCAGCTTGGAACCCGCGACCTATGGCTACACCTTC.

The chain uses TRBV4-1 and TRBJ1-6, with TRBD1 matching over 9 bases. CDR1 and CDR2 (germline): MGHRA, YSYEKL. Losses at the gene ends were 2 bases for V and 9 bases for J; bases not matched to a gene: 14. CDR3 length equals 18 residues. CDR3 nucleotides: TGCGCCAGCAGCCAAATGGGCCGCCGGGGACAGGGCGGTTCACCCCTCCACTTT. This translates into CASSQMGRRGQGGSPLHF.

This sequence joins TRBV6-5 and TRBJ1-1; tentatively, D is TRBD1 (6 bases). The CDR3 loop spans 13 amino acids. V shed 7 bases and J shed 7 bases, with 16 bases lying between them. Per the germline V gene, CDR1 is MNHEY and CDR2 is SVGAGI. The CDR3: CASTRFLDSEAFF. The CDR3 DNA sequence: TGTGCCAGCACCCGCTTTCTGGACAGTGAAGCTTTCTTT.